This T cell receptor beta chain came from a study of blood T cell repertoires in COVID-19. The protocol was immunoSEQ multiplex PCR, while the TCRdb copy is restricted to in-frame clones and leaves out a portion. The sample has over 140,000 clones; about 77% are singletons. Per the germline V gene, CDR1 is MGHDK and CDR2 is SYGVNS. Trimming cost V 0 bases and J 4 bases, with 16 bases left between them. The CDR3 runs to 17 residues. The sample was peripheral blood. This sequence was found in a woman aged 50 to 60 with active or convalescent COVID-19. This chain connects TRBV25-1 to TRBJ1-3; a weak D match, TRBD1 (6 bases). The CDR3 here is CASSEYRGTGIGNTIYF. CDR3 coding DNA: TGTGCCAGCAGTGAATATAGGGGAACAGGGATCGGAAACACCATATATTTT. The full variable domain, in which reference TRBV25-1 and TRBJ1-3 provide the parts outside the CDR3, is EADIYQTPRYLVIGTGKKITLECSQTMGHDKMYWYQQDPGMELHLIHYSYGVNSTEKGDLSSESTVSRIRTEHFPLTLESARPSHTSQYLCASSEYRGTGIGNTIYFGEGSWLTVV.